The 3 T cell receptor beta chains presented below share a single source sample, sequenced in a study of blood T cells in healthy people across ages. A second PCR of about 6 to 12 cycles used a sample-barcoded 5' primer and a J-beta primer mix. TCRdb recomputed calls from the 5' RACE reads with MiXCR, one row per CDR3 protein. The repertoire holds roughly 680,000 distinct CDR3 sequences, with roughly half as singletons. Sample: blood. These receptors all stem from an elderly woman in good health.

Concerning this clonotype itself: At one end, the junction sequence differs from germline, possibly due to a read error. This chain joins TRBV28 and TRBJ2-3, with D perhaps TRBD1 (6 bases). This CDR3 region has 14 residues. CDR1 and CDR2 (germline): MDHEN, SYDVKM. Written as DNA, the CDR3 is TGTGCCAGCAGTTTAGGACAGAGCACAGATACGCAGTTTTTT. It yields the protein CASSLGQSTDTQFF.

This clonotype was detected a few times. The genes are TRBV2 and TRBJ1-1; D is unresolved. Trimming pared 7 bases from V and 1 base from J, leaving 7 bases between. CDR3 length: 12 residues. CDR1 and CDR2 (germline): SNHLY, FYNNEI. The CDR3 loop reads CASIGPNTEAFF. In DNA form, the CDR3 reads TGTGCCAGCATTGGACCGAACACTGAAGCTTTCTTT.

Points on this clonotype: A read error is possible here, since a much larger clone lies one base away. This chain connects TRBV28 to TRBJ2-4, with 12 bases identical to TRBD2. The last part of the DNA fits TRBJ2-7 better; the J call may be wrong. The CDR3 has 15 residues. Germline V gene lookup returns CDR1 MDHEN and CDR2 SYDVKM. CDR3 nucleotide sequence: TGTGCCGGCAGTCCGACTAGCGGGAGTTTGTACGAGCAGTACTTC. Translated: CAGSPTSGSLYEQYF.